This is a list of T cell receptor beta chains from one sample in a study of shared clonotypes between healthy human individuals. The assay was immunoSEQ multiplex PCR, and TCRdb's table has in-frame clones only and misses some. The table shows about 500,000 clones, with approximately 71% occurring only once. The sequenced material came from PBMCs. All receptors come from a woman aged 40 to 50 in good health. Some clones in this sample may be carry-over from other donors' samples. The CDR3 runs from the conserved cysteine through the conserved F or W.

j_gene,v_gene,len,CDR3aa
TRBJ1-2,TRBV30,18,CAWIRRQRVVSINYGYTF
TRBJ1-4,TRBV5-1,16,CASSLGPGEGNEKLFF
NA,TRBV18,12,CASSPGANEQYF
TRBJ2-1,TRBV6-4,15,CASSYLFTSYNEQFF
TRBJ2-7,TRBV6-5,12,CASSRHGREQYF
TRBJ2-1,TRBV5-6,19,CASKRLTSAYGFIYNEQFF
TRBJ2-7,TRBV6-1,14,CASTDRDKIYEQYF
TRBJ1-2,TRBV6-5,13,CASSPGTGFGYTF
TRBJ2-2,TRBV5-4,11,CASRSAGELFF
TRBJ2-2,TRBV29-1,14,CSVGGNANTGELFF
TRBJ2-1,TRBV19,17,CASRDSGRRGGYNEQFF
TRBJ2-1,TRBV27,14,CASSPLAGVNEQFF
TRBJ2-7,TRBV28,13,CASGRDAVRVQYF
TRBJ2-7,TRBV2,13,CASGTGGRNEQYF
TRBJ2-7,TRBV18,11,CASSLRDEQYF
TRBJ2-7,TRBV30,12,CAWRNPLSEQYF
TRBJ1-4,TRBV23-1,14,CASSLMTANEKLFF
TRBJ1-5,TRBV6-1,14,CASSDGSPNQPQHF
TRBJ1-2,TRBV11-2,14,CASSGLGTGTGYTF
TRBJ2-3,TRBV28,14,CASSLSSGSDTQYF
TRBJ2-7,TRBV11-3,14,CASSLGGTPYEQYF
TRBJ2-7,TRBV5-4,13,CASNPGNSYEQYF
TRBJ1-5,TRBV28,12,CASGGAWQPQHF
TRBJ1-5,TRBV10-3,12,CAISEGSAPQHF
TRBJ2-1,TRBV5-1,14,CASTREPAYNEQFF
TRBJ2-7,TRBV7-2,12,CASSPGSHEQYF
TRBJ2-7,TRBV11-2,16,CASSLYGASGRYEQYF
TRBJ2-5,TRBV10-3,10,CAIGKETQYF
TRBJ2-1,TRBV19,16,CASSMGTGTSYDEQFF
TRBJ1-3,TRBV5-1,15,CASSLEETGRNTIYF
TRBJ1-5,TRBV18,13,CASSKLSDQPQHF
TRBJ1-2,TRBV5-1,12,CASRESNYGYTF
TRBJ2-3,TRBV7-9,15,CASSLVSASTDTQYF
TRBJ1-1,TRBV5-1,15,CASSSGDRWNTEAFF
TRBJ2-7,TRBV7-9,13,CASSQDPSYEQYF
TRBJ2-1,TRBV7-3,13,CASSAGQYNEQFF
TRBJ1-2,TRBV2,13,CADVGDSNYGYTF
TRBJ1-3,TRBV7-9,16,CASSPTGASSGNTIYF
TRBJ1-3,TRBV5-1,16,CASSLDGQRSGNTIYF
TRBJ2-3,TRBV29-1,13,CSVSTGVPDTQYF
TRBJ2-7,TRBV27,15,CASSFRAGGSYEQYF
TRBJ1-4,TRBV30,15,CAWSRGTGGVEKLFF
TRBJ2-7,TRBV27,14,CASSPGQSGLEQYF
TRBJ2-3,TRBV5-4,19,CASSLGAVVAGGSTDTQYF